The 12 T cell receptor beta chains in this list originate from one sample, sequenced in a study of a mutant IDH1 vaccine in newly diagnosed glioma. Assay used: immunoSEQ multiplex PCR; TCRdb lists only in-frame clones, some missing. The table lists 55,000 to 65,000 clones, roughly 80% of them singletons. Antigens of these TCRs are unknown. The time point here: week 47, end of study. In the vaccine, a single dose held 300 ug of the mutant IDH1 20-mer peptide, along with topical imiquimod. Sequencing used PBMCs, obtained from a glioma patient whose treatment included an IDH1 peptide vaccine. The source is a man in his fifties with glioma.

This sequence joins TRBV6-1 and TRBJ1-1, with TRBD1 identical over 7 bases. Germline CDR1 reads MNHNS; CDR2 reads SASEGT. With V trimmed by 4 bases and J by 1 base, 6 bases remained unmatched. CDR3 length: 15 amino acids. For the CDR3, the DNA is TGTGCCAGCAGTGTATTGGGACAGTCGAACACTGAAGCTTTCTTT. Its translation is CASSVLGQSNTEAFF.

J is TRBJ2-3 and V is TRBV29-1, with 9 bases that match TRBD1. The V segment lost 6 bases and the J segment 3 bases; nucleotides outside the gene matches: 4. The germline CDR1 and CDR2 sequences are SQVTM and ANQGSEA. The CDR3 extends over 13 amino acids. The CDR3 sequence is CSVGQGQTDTQYF. The CDR3 DNA reads as TGCAGCGTGGGACAGGGTCAGACAGATACGCAGTATTTT.

V usage is TRBV30 and J usage is TRBJ1-3, with D possibly being TRBD1 (6 bases). Germline CDR1 GTSNPN, CDR2 SVGIG (reference sequence). This CDR3 is built from 14 residues. Trimming shortened V by 4 bases and J by 0 bases, and 10 bases separated the two germline ends. The CDR3 DNA is TGTGCCTGGACGAGGGGGTTCTCTGGAAACACCATATATTTT. This translates into CAWTRGFSGNTIYF.

This clone was seen a handful of times. The V gene is TRBV18, the J gene TRBJ2-3, with a weak D call TRBD1 (5 bases). In germline, CDR1 is KGHSH, CDR2 LQKENI. Trimming removed 0 bases at V and 6 bases at J, with 13 bases between. This CDR3 spans 15 amino acids. CDR3 sequence reads: CASSPPIRQKDTQYF. The CDR3 region has the DNA TGTGCCAGCTCACCACCCATCCGACAGAAGGATACGCAGTATTTT.

The genes are TRBV11-2 and TRBJ1-1, with no clear D. Germline V gives CDR1 SGHAT, CDR2 FQNNGV. This CDR3 comprises 14 residues. Trimming cost V 0 bases and J 3 bases, with 8 bases left between them. The CDR3 DNA follows: TGTGCCAGCAGCTTAGAGGTGTTACACACTGAAGCTTTCTTT. It is translated as CASSLEVLHTEAFF.

The gene calls are TRBV6-5 and TRBJ1-4; 8 nucleotides agree with TRBD1. Germline CDR1 MNHEY, CDR2 SVGAGI. This CDR3 has 14 residues. V shed 6 bases, J shed 5 bases, and the junction held 5 bases outside the gene matches. CDR3 coding DNA: TGTGCCAGCAGACCCAGACAGGGGAATGAAAAACTGTTTTTT. It translates to CASRPRQGNEKLFF.

This chain connects TRBV5-1 to TRBJ2-5; 11 positions match TRBD1. The V gene's germline CDR1 is SGHRS and CDR2 YFSETQ. J lost 5 bases, V lost 4 bases, and 4 bases had no gene match. The CDR3 sequence is 14 residues long. CDR3 in DNA: TGCGCCAGCAGCATGGGACAGGGGGAGGAGACCCAGTACTTC. Its translation is CASSMGQGEETQYF.

The chain combines TRBV5-4 with TRBJ1-1; 8 bases map to TRBD1. Germline V CDR1 and CDR2: SGHNT, YYREEE (reference sequence). The V and J ends lost 4 bases and 0 bases, in that order; junction bases with no gene match: 5. The CDR3 sequence is 15 residues long. The CDR3 DNA sequence: TGTGCCAGCAGCACCCGGACAGGGATGAACACTGAAGCTTTCTTT. Amino acids: CASSTRTGMNTEAFF.

The chain employs TRBV19 and TRBJ2-1; 11 bases match TRBD2. This CDR3 is built from 15 residues. The V gene's germline CDR1 is LNHDA and CDR2 SQIVND (reference sequence). V lost 5 bases and J lost 2; bases outside the gene matches: 2. Here the CDR3 DNA reads TGTGCCAGTAGTTTTAGCGGGGGGGCCTACAATGAGCAGTTCTTC. Its translation is CASSFSGGAYNEQFF.

The rearrangement uses TRBV9 and TRBJ1-5; no clear D. Per the germline V gene, CDR1 is SGDLS and CDR2 is YYNGEE. The CDR3 spans 13 residues. V lost 0 bases to trimming and J lost 3 bases, with 4 bases between them. Written as DNA, the CDR3 is TGTGCCAGCAGCGTAGCACCCAATCAGCCCCAGCATTTT. It is translated as CASSVAPNQPQHF.

The rearrangement links TRBV6-6 to TRBJ2-7; maybe TRBD2 (5 bases). Per the germline V gene, CDR1 is MNHNY and CDR2 is SVGAGI (reference sequence). Trimming took 2 bases from V and 6 from J, leaving 20 bases between them. The CDR3 contains 16 residues. The CDR3 nucleotides are TGTGCCAGCAGTTACCAAGTCCAGAGTCCTACTAGCGAGCAGTACTTC. This translates into CASSYQVQSPTSEQYF.

This clone was counted a few times. CDR3 in amino acids: CASSPDYGSRTEAFF. As DNA, the CDR3 is TGTGCCAGCAGCCCTGATTATGGCTCGAGAACTGAAGCTTTCTTT. The rearrangement uses TRBV7-6 and TRBJ1-1; D gene unclear. The germline V gene has CDR1 SGHVS and CDR2 FNYEAQ. There are 15 residues in the CDR3. Deletions cut 5 bases from V and 5 bases from J, with 18 bases between. Full variable domain (outside the CDR3, taken from reference TRBV7-6 and TRBJ1-1): GAGVSQSPRYKVTKRGQDVALRCDPISGHVSLYWYRQALGQGPEFLTYFNYEAQQDKSGLPNDRFSAERPEGSISTLTIQRTEQRDSAMYRCASSPDYGSRTEAFFGQGTRLTVV.